Below, one T cell receptor beta chain is given with its context. Its antigen is still unknown. The sequenced fragment ends 3 residues before the CDR3 boundary, so the rest is inferred from the germline J gene. These data are taken from a study of T cells in women clearing cervical HPV infection. Across the study: HLA type stays a possible confounder, typing being limited.

Generated by immunoSEQ multiplex PCR, the TCRdb table keeps only in-frame clones and is missing some. This table lists 42,000 or so clones. Cervical HPV DNA detected by MY09/MY11 PCR, typed by dot-blot. Germline V gene lookup returns CDR1 MNHNS and CDR2 SASEGT. With 3 bases clipped from V and 5 bases from J, the junction kept 7 bases outside the gene matches. The CDR3 length is 15 residues. Study results and limitations: CIN3+ cases had significantly higher TCR richness than controls; evenness did not differ.

The chain combines TRBV6-1 with TRBJ1-5; 7 bases match TRBD1. This TCR was sampled from a woman between 18 and 75 years old with a cervical HPV16 infection that either progressed to CIN3+ or cleared (not recorded which). Sample: blood buffy coat. CDR3 DNA, as far as it was read: TGTGCCAGCAGTGAGGCGGGACAGCTTTATCAGCCC. Translated, it gives CASSEAGQLYQP. The entire CDR3 protein reads CASSEAGQLYQPQHF.